This entry concerns a single TCR beta chain. TCRdb keeps only in-frame clones here, not all; method: immunoSEQ multiplex PCR. The sample lists about 47,000 clones, 80% to 95% occurring once. The data belong to a study of T cell changes during pregnancy in multiple sclerosis. Germline V CDR1 and CDR2: MDHEN, SYDVKM. There are 14 residues in the CDR3. V was pared by 4 bases and J by 0 bases, with 7 bases between. Here the sequenced sample was peripheral blood, taken in the third trimester of pregnancy. The chain combines TRBV28 with TRBJ2-1; no clear D. The receptor was isolated from a female donor with multiple sclerosis, enrolled in a pregnancy study. CDR3 in amino acids: CASSYVSSYNEQFF. CDR3 coding DNA: TGTGCCAGCAGTTACGTGAGCTCCTACAATGAGCAGTTCTTC.